The rows below give T cell receptor beta chains drawn from one sample of a study of CD8+ T cells in alopecia areata. Sequencing used immunoSEQ multiplex PCR; TCRdb keeps in-frame clones, though not all of them. The sample consists of about 140,000 clones, about 56% of them appearing once. The source material was CD8+ T cells sorted from blood, sampled at week 4, from a patient treated with tofacitinib. All receptors derive from a human donor with alopecia areata. CDR3s include the opening cysteine and the closing phenylalanine or tryptophan. The D gene is left open where the match is weak. Size is omitted from some rows. Given values are once, few, many or a class for expanded clones.

V	size	J	D	DNA	CDR3
TRBV29-1	.	TRBJ2-2	.	TGCAGCGTCTGGATTCGAGCGGGGGAGCTGTTTTTT	CSVWIRAGELFF
TRBV5-1	.	TRBJ2-7	.	TGCGCCAGCAGCTTGGAGGGTAACGAGCAGTACTTC	CASSLEGNEQYF
TRBV6-5	.	TRBJ2-3	.	TGTGCCAGCAGTTACTTAGCGGAGTATGTGAATACGCAGTATTTT	CASSYLAEYVNTQYF
TRBV6-5	.	TRBJ1-2	.	TGTGCCAGCAGTCCATTCTCGAGCTATGGCTACACCTTC	CASSPFSSYGYTF
TRBV11-2	.	TRBJ2-7	TRBD2	TGTGCCAGCCAGACTAGCGGTGCCTACGAGCAGTACTTC	CASQTSGAYEQYF
TRBV9	.	TRBJ2-1	TRBD2	TGTGCCAGCAGCGTAGCCCGAAAGCGGGGGGGCCGAGCAGTTGAGCAGTTCTTC	CASSVARKRGGRAVEQFF
TRBV9	.	TRBJ1-2	TRBD1	TGTGCCAGCAGCCCCCGGACAGGGTTTAAAGGCTACACCTTC	CASSPRTGFKGYTF
TRBV11-2	.	TRBJ1-3	.	TGTGCCAGCAGCTTATGGCGGGACTCGGGAAACACCATATATTTT	CASSLWRDSGNTIYF
TRBV19	.	TRBJ1-1	TRBD1	TGTGCCAGTACCCCCCGGGACAGGGTCACTGAAGCTTTCTTT	CASTPRDRVTEAFF
TRBV7-2	.	TRBJ1-5	.	TGTGCCAGCAGCTTAAACGTCGGACCTTATCAGCCCCAGCATTTT	CASSLNVGPYQPQHF
TRBV6-5	few	TRBJ2-5	TRBD2	TGTGCCAGCAGTCCCCGCGGGGGGACCCAGTACTTC	CASSPRGGTQYF
TRBV9	.	TRBJ2-1	.	TGTGCCAGCAGTCACTCAGGGGAGATCACTGAGCAGTTCTTC	CASSHSGEITEQFF
TRBV13	.	TRBJ2-4	TRBD1	TGTGCCAGCTCACTGGGACAGGGGGGATCCAAAAACATTCAGTACTTC	CASSLGQGGSKNIQYF
TRBV7-9	many	TRBJ2-1	.	TGTGCCAGCAGCCCCGTCGGTTCCTACAATGAGCAGTTCTTC	CASSPVGSYNEQFF
TRBV9	few	TRBJ1-4	.	TGTGCCAGCAGCGAGATAAGGGGACGCATTGCAACTAATGAAAAACTGTTTTTT	CASSEIRGRIATNEKLFF
TRBV27	few	TRBJ2-3	.	TGTGCCAGCGGGGGGGCGTCTCCAGATACGCAGTATTTT	CASGGASPDTQYF
TRBV4-3	.	TRBJ2-7	TRBD2	TGCGCCAGCAGCCCAGAGCGGGGGGCGTACGAGCAGTACTTC	CASSPERGAYEQYF
TRBV6-4	.	TRBJ2-3	.	TGTGCCAGCAGTGCCCAAGGGCGTGGGGGAGATACGCAGTATTTT	CASSAQGRGGDTQYF
TRBV2	.	TRBJ1-1	.	TGTGCCACCCTTGGGTCAAAAGCTGAAGCTTTCTTT	CATLGSKAEAFF
TRBV29-1	.	TRBJ1-1	TRBD1	TGCAGCGTAAAAACGACAGGGTCGCACACTGAAGCTTTCTTT	CSVKTTGSHTEAFF
TRBV5-6	.	TRBJ1-2	TRBD1	TGTGCCAGCAGCTGGACAGGGTCGGACACTTCGTATGGCTACACCTTC	CASSWTGSDTSYGYTF
TRBV5-1	few	TRBJ1-1	.	TGCGCCAGCAGCCGGACGGGTTCGCGCACTGAAGCTTTCTTT	CASSRTGSRTEAFF
TRBV27	.	TRBJ1-6	.	TGTGCCAGCAGTTTATCGGGGATTCGACGGCTGGATTCACCCCTCCACTTT	CASSLSGIRRLDSPLHF
TRBV7-9	.	TRBJ1-1	.	TGTGCCAGCAGCCCCGACGGTGAAGCTTTCTTT	CASSPDGEAFF
TRBV29-1	once	TRBJ2-7	.	TGCAGCGTTGAGACCGACAGCTACGAGCAGTACTTC	CSVETDSYEQYF
TRBV12-5	.	TRBJ1-6	.	TGTGCTAGCACCCTAGACATCTATTCCCTCCACTTT	CASTLDIYSLHF
TRBV4-1	few	TRBJ2-5	TRBD2	TGCGCCAGCAGCCAAGTCGAAGCGGGGGGGGCCGGAGAGACCCAGTACTTC	CASSQVEAGGAGETQYF
TRBV4-1	.	TRBJ2-1	.	TGCGCCAGCAGCCAAGATCTCGAGTCTGAGCAGTTCTTC	CASSQDLESEQFF
TRBV4-3	.	TRBJ1-6	.	TGCGCCAGCAGCCAAGATCAGTTGACGGGTGATAATTCACCCCTCCACTTT	CASSQDQLTGDNSPLHF
TRBV29-1	.	TRBJ2-1	TRBD2	TGCAGCGTAGACGGGGGGGTCTACAATGAGCAGTTCTTC	CSVDGGVYNEQFF
TRBV29-1	few	TRBJ2-3	.	TGCAGCGTTGAGTCGGGGGACTTCACAGATACGCAGTATTTT	CSVESGDFTDTQYF
TRBV13	.	TRBJ1-6	TRBD1	TGTGCCAGCAGCGCCTCCGTCAGTCAGGGGGCGAATTCACCCCTCCACTTT	CASSASVSQGANSPLHF
TRBV30	few	TRBJ2-2	TRBD2	TGTGCCTGGAGTGAGCGGGAAAACACCGGGGAGCTGTTTTTT	CAWSERENTGELFF
TRBV30	.	TRBJ1-1	.	TGTGCCTGGACCGTCGGGTCCCGCACTGAAGCTTTCTTT	CAWTVGSRTEAFF
TRBV7-9	.	TRBJ2-1	TRBD1	TGTGCCAGCAGCTTTCCCGGACAGGGGGCTCTCTATGAGCAGTTCTTC	CASSFPGQGALYEQFF
TRBV7-9	few	TRBJ2-7	.	TGTGCCAGCAGCTTAGGGGGCCAAGAGCAGTACTTC	CASSLGGQEQYF
TRBV29-1	.	TRBJ2-7	TRBD1	TGCAGCGTGAAGCCGGGACAGGACTCCTACGAGCAGTACTTC	CSVKPGQDSYEQYF
TRBV25-1	.	TRBJ1-2	TRBD1	TGTGCCAGCAGTCATCGGACAGGGGAAGGCTACACCTTC	CASSHRTGEGYTF
TRBV25-1	.	TRBJ1-4	.	TGTGCCAGCAGTCACCCTTGGGGGAGAGAAAAACTGTTTTTT	CASSHPWGREKLFF
TRBV7-2	few	TRBJ2-5	TRBD2	TGTGCCAGCAGCCCCCTGCCGGAATGGGAGGGAATAGAGACCCAGTACTTC	CASSPLPEWEGIETQYF